This is a list of T cell receptor beta chains from one sample in a study of blood T cell repertoires in COVID-19. Here immunoSEQ multiplex PCR was the method, and the copy in TCRdb shows in-frame clones only, minus some. Of nearly 350,000 clones listed, around nine tenths are singletons. The sample consisted of peripheral blood. These receptors were obtained from a woman in her seventies with COVID-19, enrolled during active disease. Both conserved end residues are part of each CDR3. The D gene is left open where the match is weak. The size entry is marked missing in some rows and otherwise reads once, few, many or a size class.

>TRBV4-1|15|TRBJ2-1|TRBD2|.
CASSQTPSGLGEQFF
TGCGCCAGCAGCCAAACCCCTAGCGGGTTGGGTGAGCAGTTCTTC
>TRBV2|12|TRBJ1-2|.|.
CASAETTYGYTF
TGTGCCAGCGCCGAAACTACTTATGGCTACACCTTC
>TRBV19|11|TRBJ1-1|.|.
CASSSGQKAFF
TGTGCCAGTAGTAGTGGGCAGAAAGCTTTCTTT
>TRBV5-1|15|TRBJ2-3|.|.
CASALGAALTDTQYF
TGCGCCAGCGCACTGGGAGCGGCCCTCACAGATACGCAGTATTTT
>TRBV7-3|12|TRBJ1-1|.|.
CASSNGGTEAFF
TGTGCCAGCAGCAACGGAGGCACTGAAGCTTTCTTT
>TRBV2|14|TRBJ2-5|TRBD2|.
CASSEQAGQETQYF
TGTGCCAGCAGTGAACAAGCGGGGCAAGAGACCCAGTACTTC
>TRBV6-1|14|TRBJ1-4|.|.
CASSEVTVNEKLFF
TGTGCCAGCAGTGAAGTCACAGTTAATGAAAAACTGTTTTTT
>TRBV30|15|TRBJ1-1|.|.
CAWSVPRQRNTEAFF
TGTGCCTGGAGTGTACCTAGACAGAGGAACACTGAAGCTTTCTTT
>TRBV19|16|TRBJ1-2|.|few
CASSVANRVEIYGYTF
TGTGCCAGTAGTGTAGCTAACCGGGTAGAGATCTATGGCTACACCTTC
>TRBV5-4|14|TRBJ1-2|.|.
CASSSDRGFYGYTF
TGTGCCAGCAGCTCGGATAGGGGGTTCTATGGCTACACCTTC
>TRBV10-2|12|TRBJ1-1|.|few
CASSESGRVAFF
TGCGCCAGCAGTGAGTCGGGCAGGGTGGCTTTCTTT
>TRBV11-2|13|TRBJ2-1|TRBD2|few
CASSLGKGLAQFF
TGTGCCAGCAGCTTAGGAAAGGGACTAGCCCAGTTCTTC
>TRBV10-3|13|TRBJ2-4|.|.
CAISGDKQGLQYF
TGTGCCATCAGTGGGGACAAGCAAGGGCTTCAGTACTTC
>TRBV7-3|13|TRBJ2-2|.|.
CASSPVHTGELFF
TGTGCCAGCAGCCCCGTCCACACCGGGGAGCTGTTTTTT
>TRBV4-3|13|TRBJ1-1|.|.
CASSQVHHTEAFF
TGCGCCAGCAGCCAAGTTCATCATACTGAAGCTTTCTTT
>TRBV5-6|11|TRBJ1-1|.|once
CASSQNTEAFF
TGTGCCAGCAGCCAGAACACTGAAGCTTTCTTT
>TRBV2|13|TRBJ1-2|.|.
CASSERGDYGYTF
TGTGCCAGCAGTGAGCGGGGCGACTATGGCTACACCTTC
>TRBV7-2|19|TRBJ2-1|TRBD2|.
CASSLGPGTSGGQGNEQFF
TGTGCCAGCAGCTTAGGTCCCGGGACTAGCGGGGGGCAAGGGAATGAGCAGTTCTTC
>TRBV10-1|16|TRBJ1-1|TRBD1|.
CANLGARGRKNTEAFF
TGCGCCAACCTGGGGGCCAGGGGGCGGAAGAACACTGAAGCTTTCTTT
>TRBV7-9|17|TRBJ1-2|.|.
CASSDIPRDTSNYGYTF
TGTGCCAGCAGCGACATCCCCCGGGACACATCTAACTATGGCTACACCTTC
>TRBV27|13|TRBJ2-3|.|few
CASSFSEVDTQYF
TGTGCCAGCAGTTTCAGTGAGGTAGATACGCAGTATTTT
>TRBV21-1|14|TRBJ2-4|.|.
CASSKDGGANIQYF
TGTGCCAGCAGCAAAGACGGAGGTGCTAACATTCAGTACTTC
>TRBV6-5|13|TRBJ1-1|.|once
CASSYSWAGVAFF
TGTGCCAGCAGTTACTCCTGGGCGGGGGTAGCTTTCTTT
>TRBV7-9|14|TRBJ2-5|TRBD1|once
CASSTGQGAETQYF
TGTGCCAGCAGCACCGGACAGGGGGCGGAGACCCAGTACTTC
>TRBV7-2|19|TRBJ1-5|TRBD1|.
CASSLHTGANRGSNQPQHF
TGTGCCAGCAGCCTTCATACCGGAGCCAACAGGGGTAGCAATCAGCCCCAGCATTTT
>TRBV11-3|15|TRBJ2-1|TRBD2|.
CASSLVAGADNEQFF
TGTGCCAGCAGCTTAGTAGCGGGGGCCGACAATGAGCAGTTCTTC
>TRBV27|15|TRBJ1-6|.|.
CASSLGATYNSPLHF
TGTGCCAGCAGTTTGGGAGCAACCTATAATTCACCCCTCCACTTT
>TRBV10-1|14|TRBJ2-1|TRBD2|.
CASSRAGGNNEQFF
TGCGCCAGCAGCCGAGCGGGGGGGAACAATGAGCAGTTCTTC
>TRBV7-2|15|TRBJ2-5|TRBD1|few
CASTYAGTGGETQYF
TGTGCCAGCACCTACGCCGGGACAGGGGGGGAGACCCAGTACTTC
>TRBV19|13|TRBJ2-2|TRBD1|.
CASRTGGIGELFF
TGTGCTTCGCGGACAGGGGGCATCGGGGAGCTGTTTTTT
>TRBV19|15|TRBJ1-6|TRBD1|.
CASSPPGQLVSPLHF
TGTGCCAGTAGTCCACCGGGACAGCTCGTTTCACCCCTCCACTTT
>TRBV7-2|15|TRBJ2-3|.|.
CASSLGLSAADTQYF
TGTGCCAGCAGCTTAGGACTATCCGCCGCAGATACGCAGTATTTT
>TRBV5-1|14|TRBJ1-1|.|.
CASSFTERNTEAFF
TGCGCCAGCAGCTTCACGGAGAGGAACACTGAAGCTTTCTTT
>TRBV9|16|TRBJ1-6|.|.
CASSVDWSGGGSPLHF
TGTGCCAGCAGCGTAGATTGGAGTGGGGGCGGGTCACCCCTCCACTTT
>TRBV18|13|TRBJ2-1|.|.
CASASRDSNEQFF
TGTGCCAGCGCAAGCAGGGATAGCAATGAGCAGTTCTTC
>TRBV2|14|TRBJ1-2|.|.
CASGSSSQDYGYTF
TGTGCCAGCGGGTCGTCCTCCCAGGACTATGGCTACACCTTC
>TRBV5-1|14|TRBJ2-5|.|.
CASSLSPGEETQYF
TGCGCCAGCAGCTTGTCGCCAGGGGAAGAGACCCAGTACTTC
>TRBV5-6|15|TRBJ1-4|.|.
CASSFLRGSDEKLFF
TGTGCCAGCAGCTTTCTCAGGGGCTCGGATGAAAAACTGTTTTTT
>TRBV7-2|15|TRBJ1-3|.|.
CASSLRQGPGNTIYF
TGTGCCAGCAGCTTAAGGCAGGGGCCCGGAAACACCATATATTTT
>TRBV10-2|15|TRBJ2-7|TRBD2|.
CASSESGGALYEQYF
TGCGCCAGCAGTGAGAGCGGGGGGGCCCTCTACGAGCAGTACTTC
>TRBV7-9|15|TRBJ2-1|.|.
CASSFYRTVNNEQFF
TGTGCCAGCAGCTTCTACAGGACAGTTAACAATGAGCAGTTCTTC
>TRBV3-1/TRBV3-2|16|TRBJ1-5|.|.
CASSLSQGGLNQPQHF
TGTGCCAGCAGCCTGAGTCAAGGCGGCCTCAATCAGCCCCAGCATTTT
>TRBV7-9|16|TRBJ1-5|TRBD1|.
CASTLWTGGLNQPQHF
TGTGCCAGCACCTTATGGACAGGGGGCTTGAATCAGCCCCAGCATTTT
>TRBV27|14|TRBJ1-1|.|.
CASSLSKGGTEAFF
TGTGCCAGCAGTTTATCGAAGGGAGGGACTGAAGCTTTCTTT
>TRBV27|13|TRBJ2-1|.|few
CASSLSLYNEQFF
TGTGCCAGCAGTTTATCTCTTTACAATGAGCAGTTCTTC
>TRBV4-2|15|TRBJ1-4|.|.
CASSQDPGNNEKLFF
TGTGCCAGCAGCCAAGACCCAGGGAATAATGAAAAACTGTTTTTT
>TRBV6-5|15|TRBJ1-6|TRBD1|.
CASSLRDRGNSPLHF
TGTGCCAGCAGCCTCAGGGACAGGGGTAATTCACCCCTCCACTTT
>TRBV30|14|TRBJ1-5|.|.
CAWSVAGSNQPQHF
TGTGCCTGGAGTGTAGCGGGGAGCAATCAGCCCCAGCATTTT
>TRBV7-2|17|TRBJ2-3|TRBD2|.
CASSLDPSGPLADTQYF
TGTGCCAGCAGCTTAGACCCTAGCGGGCCATTGGCAGATACGCAGTATTTT
>TRBV19|13|TRBJ2-1|.|.
CASSKGDNNEQFF
TGTGCCAGTAGTAAAGGGGACAACAATGAGCAGTTCTTC
>TRBV4-1|17|TRBJ2-2|.|.
CASSQEPQGIGTGELFF
TGCGCCAGCAGCCAAGAACCGCAGGGTATTGGCACCGGGGAGCTGTTTTTT
>TRBV28|15|TRBJ2-7|TRBD1|.
CASSRTGTGTREQYF
TGTGCCAGCAGTAGGACCGGGACAGGGACTCGCGAGCAGTACTTC
>TRBV9|16|TRBJ1-2|.|.
CASSPDGGTAYYGYTF
TGTGCCAGCAGCCCCGATGGGGGCACGGCCTACTATGGCTACACCTTC
>TRBV4-1|16|TRBJ2-3|TRBD2|.
CASSQGSAGGTDTQYF
TGCGCCAGCAGCCAAGGGTCGGCCGGGGGGACAGATACGCAGTATTTT
>TRBV5-8|11|TRBJ1-5|.|.
CASSLLGTIHF
TGTGCCAGCAGCTTGCTCGGGACAATTCATTTT
>TRBV24-1|13|TRBJ1-2|.|.
CATSDFDEGGYTF
TGTGCCACCAGTGACTTCGATGAGGGTGGCTACACCTTC
>TRBV30|14|TRBJ1-2|.|.
CAWRDTTVLYGYTF
TGTGCCTGGAGAGACACGACAGTCCTCTATGGCTACACCTTC